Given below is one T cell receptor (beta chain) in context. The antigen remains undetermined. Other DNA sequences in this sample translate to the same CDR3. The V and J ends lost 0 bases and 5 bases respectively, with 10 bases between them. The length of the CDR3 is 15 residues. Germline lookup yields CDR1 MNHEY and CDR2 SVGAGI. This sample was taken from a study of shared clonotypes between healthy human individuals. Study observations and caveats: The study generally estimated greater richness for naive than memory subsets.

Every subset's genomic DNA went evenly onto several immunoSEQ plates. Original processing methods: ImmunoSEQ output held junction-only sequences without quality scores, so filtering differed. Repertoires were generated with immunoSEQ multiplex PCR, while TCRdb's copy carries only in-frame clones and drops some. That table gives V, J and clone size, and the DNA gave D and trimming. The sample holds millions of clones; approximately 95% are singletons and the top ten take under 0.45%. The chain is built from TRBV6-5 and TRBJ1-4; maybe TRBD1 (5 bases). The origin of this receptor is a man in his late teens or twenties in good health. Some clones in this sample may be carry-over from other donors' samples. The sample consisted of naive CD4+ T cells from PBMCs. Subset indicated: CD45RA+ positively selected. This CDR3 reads CASSYSRQTNEKLFF. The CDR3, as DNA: TGTGCCAGCAGTTACTCGAGACAGACGAATGAAAAACTGTTTTTT.